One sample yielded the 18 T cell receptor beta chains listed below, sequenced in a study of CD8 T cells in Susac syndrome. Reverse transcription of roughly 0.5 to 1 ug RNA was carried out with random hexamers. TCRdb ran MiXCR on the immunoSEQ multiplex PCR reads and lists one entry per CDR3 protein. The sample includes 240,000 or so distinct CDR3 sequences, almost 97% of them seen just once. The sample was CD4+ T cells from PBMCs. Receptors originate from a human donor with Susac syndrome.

CDR3 bases: TGTGCCAGCAGCGTAGAGGTTATGGACAGGGGACCCTACAATGAGCAGTTCTTC. This gives the protein CASSVEVMDRGPYNEQFF. V gene TRBV9 combines with J gene TRBJ2-1, with 9 nucleotides matching TRBD1. The CDR3 contains 18 residues. The germline V gene encodes CDR1 SGDLS and CDR2 YYNGEE. After removal of 0 bases from V and 2 bases from J, the junction contained 9 bases not matched to a gene.

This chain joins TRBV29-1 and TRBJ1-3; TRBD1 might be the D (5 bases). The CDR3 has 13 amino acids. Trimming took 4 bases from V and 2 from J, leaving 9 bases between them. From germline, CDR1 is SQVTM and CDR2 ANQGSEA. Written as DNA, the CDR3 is TGCAGCGTTGGGGGGACTCCTGGAAACACCATATATTTT. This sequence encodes CSVGGTPGNTIYF.

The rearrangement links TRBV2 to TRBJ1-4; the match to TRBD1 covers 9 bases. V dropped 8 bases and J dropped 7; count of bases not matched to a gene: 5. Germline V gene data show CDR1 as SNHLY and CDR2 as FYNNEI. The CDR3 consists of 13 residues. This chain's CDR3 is CASHMDRGEKLFF. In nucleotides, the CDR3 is TGTGCCAGCCATATGGACAGGGGTGAAAAACTGTTTTTT.

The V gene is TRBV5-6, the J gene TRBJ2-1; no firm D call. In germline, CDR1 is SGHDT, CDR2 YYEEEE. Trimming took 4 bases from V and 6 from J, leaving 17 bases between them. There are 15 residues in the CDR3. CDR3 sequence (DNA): TGTGCCAGCAGCCGATGGTCCGCCGATGCCAATGAGCAGTTCTTC. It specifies CASSRWSADANEQFF. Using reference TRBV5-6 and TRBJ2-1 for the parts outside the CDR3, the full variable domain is DAGVTQSPTHLIKTRGQQVTLRCSPKSGHDTVSWYQQALGQGPQFIFQYYEEEERQRGNFPDRFSGHQFPNYSSELNVNALLLGDSALYLCASSRWSADANEQFFGPGTRLTVL.

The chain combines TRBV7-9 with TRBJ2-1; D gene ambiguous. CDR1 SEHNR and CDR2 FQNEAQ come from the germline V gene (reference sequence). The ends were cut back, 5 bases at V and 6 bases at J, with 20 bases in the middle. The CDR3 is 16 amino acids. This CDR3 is CASSPTAALDSNEQFF. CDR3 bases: TGTGCCAGCAGCCCCACCGCGGCCCTAGACTCCAATGAGCAGTTCTTC. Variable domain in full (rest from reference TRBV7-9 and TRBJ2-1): DTGVSQNPRHKITKRGQNVTFRCDPISEHNRLYWYRQTLGQGPEFLTYFQNEAQLEKSRLLSDRFSAERPKGSFSTLEIQRTEQGDSAMYLCASSPTAALDSNEQFFGPGTRLTVL.

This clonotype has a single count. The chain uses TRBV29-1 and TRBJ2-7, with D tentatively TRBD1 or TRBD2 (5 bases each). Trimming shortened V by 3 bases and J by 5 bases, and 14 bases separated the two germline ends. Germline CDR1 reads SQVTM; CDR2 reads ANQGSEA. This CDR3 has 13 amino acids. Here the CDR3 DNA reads TGCAGCGTTGAGTCCCAGAGGGGAAACGAGCAGTACTTC. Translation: CSVESQRGNEQYF.

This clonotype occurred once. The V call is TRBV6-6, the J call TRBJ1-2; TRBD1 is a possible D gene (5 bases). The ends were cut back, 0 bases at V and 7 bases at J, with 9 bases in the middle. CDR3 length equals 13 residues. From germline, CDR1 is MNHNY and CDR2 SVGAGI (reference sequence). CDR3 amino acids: CASSYSSGGGYTF. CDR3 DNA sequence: TGTGCCAGCAGTTACTCTTCCGGGGGTGGCTACACCTTC.

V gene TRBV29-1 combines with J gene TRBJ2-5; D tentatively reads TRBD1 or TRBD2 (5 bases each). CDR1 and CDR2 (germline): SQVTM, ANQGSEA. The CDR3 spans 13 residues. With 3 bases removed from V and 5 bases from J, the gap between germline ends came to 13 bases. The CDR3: CSVDENGGETQYF. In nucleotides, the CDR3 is TGCAGCGTTGACGAGAATGGGGGTGAGACCCAGTACTTC.

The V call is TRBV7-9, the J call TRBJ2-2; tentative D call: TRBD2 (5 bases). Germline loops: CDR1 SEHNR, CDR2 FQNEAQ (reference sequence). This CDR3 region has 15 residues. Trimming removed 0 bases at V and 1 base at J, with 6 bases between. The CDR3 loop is CASSLAAGNTGELFF. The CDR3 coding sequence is TGTGCCAGCAGCTTAGCGGCGGGGAACACCGGGGAGCTGTTTTTT.

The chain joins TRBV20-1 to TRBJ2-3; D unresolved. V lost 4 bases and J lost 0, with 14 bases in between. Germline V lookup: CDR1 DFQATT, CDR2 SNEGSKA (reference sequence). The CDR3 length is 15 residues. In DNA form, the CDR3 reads TGCAGTGCTATCCCCCCTAAAGCTAGCACAGATACGCAGTATTTT. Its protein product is CSAIPPKASTDTQYF.

The CDR3 loop is CASSSTGVSTDTQYF. DNA of the CDR3: TGCGCCAGCTCTTCGACAGGGGTTAGCACAGATACGCAGTATTTT. The chain carries TRBV5-1 and TRBJ2-3; 8 bases map to TRBD1. After removal of 7 bases from V and 0 bases from J, the junction contained 7 bases not matched to a gene. The CDR3 has 15 residues. Germline V gives CDR1 SGHRS, CDR2 YFSETQ.

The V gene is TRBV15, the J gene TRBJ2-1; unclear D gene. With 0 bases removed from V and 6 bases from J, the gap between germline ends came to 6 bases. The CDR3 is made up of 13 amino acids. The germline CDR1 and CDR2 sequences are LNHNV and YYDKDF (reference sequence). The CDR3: CATSRDSINEQFF. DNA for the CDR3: TGTGCCACCAGCAGAGACAGCATCAATGAGCAGTTCTTC.

The CDR3: CASSPGDRGYNEQFF. As DNA, the CDR3 is TGTGCCAGCAGTCCCGGGGACAGAGGTTACAATGAGCAGTTCTTC. J is TRBJ2-1 and V is TRBV28; 7 bases are shared with TRBD1. Trimming cost V 5 bases and J 4 bases; bases outside gene matches: 8. The CDR3 is 15 residues long. The germline gives CDR1 MDHEN, CDR2 SYDVKM.

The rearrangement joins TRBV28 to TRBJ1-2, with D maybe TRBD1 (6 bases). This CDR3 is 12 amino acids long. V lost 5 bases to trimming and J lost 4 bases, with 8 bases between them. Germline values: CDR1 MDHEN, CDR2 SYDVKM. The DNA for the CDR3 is TGTGCCAGCAGTATGGACAGCTATGGCTACACCTTC. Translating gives CASSMDSYGYTF.

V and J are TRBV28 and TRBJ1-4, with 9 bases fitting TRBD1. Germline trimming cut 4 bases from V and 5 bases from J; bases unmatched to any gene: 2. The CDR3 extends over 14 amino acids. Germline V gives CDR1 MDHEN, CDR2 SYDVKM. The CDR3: CASSSQGANEKLFF. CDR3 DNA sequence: TGTGCCAGCAGTTCACAGGGGGCGAATGAAAAACTGTTTTTT.

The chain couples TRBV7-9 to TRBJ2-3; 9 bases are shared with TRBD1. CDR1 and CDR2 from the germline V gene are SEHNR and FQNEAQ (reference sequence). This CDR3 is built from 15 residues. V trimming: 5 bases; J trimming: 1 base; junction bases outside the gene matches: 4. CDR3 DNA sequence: TGTGCCAGCAGCACACAGGGGGCGCGCACAGATACGCAGTATTTT. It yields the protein CASSTQGARTDTQYF.

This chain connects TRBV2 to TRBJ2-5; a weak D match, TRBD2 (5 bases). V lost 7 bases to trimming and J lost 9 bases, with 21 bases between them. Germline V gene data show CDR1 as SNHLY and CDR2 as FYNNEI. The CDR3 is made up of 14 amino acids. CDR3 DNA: TGTGCCAGCACCCAGCGACCGGAACGAGGGTCCCAGTACTTC. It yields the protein CASTQRPERGSQYF.

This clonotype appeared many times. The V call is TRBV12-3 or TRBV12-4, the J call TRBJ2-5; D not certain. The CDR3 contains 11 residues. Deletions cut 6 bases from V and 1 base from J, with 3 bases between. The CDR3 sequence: CASSFQETQYF. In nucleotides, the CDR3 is TGTGCCAGCAGCTTCCAAGAGACCCAGTACTTC.